This T cell receptor beta chain was retrieved from a study of T cell changes during pregnancy in multiple sclerosis. Germline V gene sequence: CDR1 SGHAT, CDR2 FQNNGV. The CDR3 consists of 17 residues. J lost 4 bases, V lost 6 bases, and 12 bases had no gene match. Using immunoSEQ multiplex PCR, the repertoire was profiled, and TCRdb retains in-frame clones only, with some absent. The sample has tens of thousands of clones, roughly 94% seen once. The chain carries TRBV11-2 and TRBJ2-1; TRBD1 aligns across 10 bases. The sequenced sample was peripheral blood, obtained in the third trimester of pregnancy. This clonotype was obtained from a female donor with multiple sclerosis, enrolled in a pregnancy study. CDR3 region: CASRGQGGGRKYNEQFF. In nucleotides, the CDR3 is TGTGCCAGCAGAGGACAGGGGGGAGGACGCAAGTACAATGAGCAGTTCTTC.